Following are 3 T cell receptor beta chains from one sample sequenced in a study of T cell clusters in autoimmune cytopenias. Approximately 40,000 genome equivalents of blood DNA were amplified for TRB. Multiplex touch-down PCR amplified TRB using TRB-A and TRB-B pools in one tube. TCRdb re-called the multiplex PCR reads; every CDR3 protein appears as one record, without DNA. This table lists almost 15,000 distinct CDR3 sequences. What was sequenced was peripheral blood. Every receptor here comes from a human donor with an autoimmune cytopenia or autoimmune hepatitis (not recorded which).

The genes are TRBV5-1 and TRBJ1-3. Germline values: CDR1 SGHRS, CDR2 YFSETQ. The CDR3 runs 16 residues. The CDR3 reads CASSLGRRGSGNTIYF.

The CDR3 sequence is CASSLLGPYEAFF. V usage is TRBV12-3 or TRBV12-4 and J usage is TRBJ1-1. The CDR3 loop spans 13 amino acids.

The chain joins TRBV5-1 to TRBJ2-1; lacking DNA, the TRBD1 call made by TCRdb goes unchecked. Germline CDR1 SGHRS, CDR2 YFSETQ. The CDR3 loop spans 15 amino acids. The CDR3 loop reads CASSMGQGQWDEQFF.